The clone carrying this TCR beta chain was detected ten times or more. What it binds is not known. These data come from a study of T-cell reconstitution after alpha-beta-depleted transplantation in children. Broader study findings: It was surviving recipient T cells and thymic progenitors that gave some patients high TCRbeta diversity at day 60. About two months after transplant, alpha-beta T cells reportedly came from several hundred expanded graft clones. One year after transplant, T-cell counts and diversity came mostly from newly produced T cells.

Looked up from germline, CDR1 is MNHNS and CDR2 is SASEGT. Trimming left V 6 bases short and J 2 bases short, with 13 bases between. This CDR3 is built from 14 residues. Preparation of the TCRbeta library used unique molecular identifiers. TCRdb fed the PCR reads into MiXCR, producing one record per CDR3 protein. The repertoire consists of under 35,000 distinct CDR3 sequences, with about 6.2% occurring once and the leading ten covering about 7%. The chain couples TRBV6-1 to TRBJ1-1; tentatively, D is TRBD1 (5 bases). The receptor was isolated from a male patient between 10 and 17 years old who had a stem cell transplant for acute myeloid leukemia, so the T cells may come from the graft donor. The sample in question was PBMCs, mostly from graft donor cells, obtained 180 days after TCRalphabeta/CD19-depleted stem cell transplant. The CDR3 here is CASSPLGGNTEAFF. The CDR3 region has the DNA TGTGCCAGCAGCCCTTTGGGGGGAAACACTGAAGCTTTCTTT.